Below are 28 T cell receptor beta chains sequenced from a single sample in a study of cytomegalovirus exposure and HLA in healthy donors. Amplification used 60 Vbeta primers and 13 Jbeta primers. The table came from immunoSEQ multiplex PCR; TCRdb's copy has only in-frame clones and leaves some out. The sample records around 200,000 clones, around 77% being singletons. Sequenced input: PBMCs. These TCRs come from a woman under 40 in good health and CMV-seropositive.

V usage is TRBV7-2 and J usage is TRBJ2-1; 9 bases are a match to TRBD1. Trimming removed 4 bases from V and 4 bases from J; junction bases left unmatched: 5. CDR1 and CDR2 (germline): SGHTA, FQGNSA. The CDR3 runs 15 residues. CDR3 region: CASSSRQGEYNEQFF. The CDR3 coding sequence is TGTGCCAGCAGCTCCAGACAGGGGGAATACAATGAGCAGTTCTTC.

This rearrangement joins TRBV4-1 to TRBJ2-5; the D is unclear. Trimming pared 0 bases from V and 4 bases from J, leaving 18 bases between. This CDR3 comprises 17 residues. CDR1 is MGHRA and CDR2 is YSYEKL in the germline V gene. The CDR3 sequence: CASSQDFYAGQTETQYF. In nucleotides, the CDR3 is TGCGCCAGCAGCCAAGATTTTTATGCAGGTCAAACAGAGACCCAGTACTTC.

The J gene is TRBJ2-1, the V gene TRBV5-1, with 14 positions matching TRBD2. The germline V gene has CDR1 SGHRS and CDR2 YFSETQ. V lost 4 bases to trimming and J lost 7 bases; unmatched junction nucleotides: 4. The CDR3 is made up of 15 amino acids. CDR3 coding DNA: TGCGCCAGCAGCCCGGGGACTAGCGGGAGTAATGAGCAGTTCTTC. Translated, it gives CASSPGTSGSNEQFF.

The chain links TRBV2 to TRBJ2-5, with 11 bases fitting TRBD2. The CDR3 is made up of 16 amino acids. Germline CDR1 and CDR2: SNHLY and FYNNEI. V shed 6 bases, J shed 3 bases, and the junction held 9 bases outside the gene matches. CDR3 residues: CASRKTTSGIKETQYF. The CDR3 nucleotides are TGTGCCAGCAGGAAAACGACTAGCGGGATAAAAGAGACCCAGTACTTC. Looking up the rest from reference TRBV2 and TRBJ2-5 gives the full variable domain: EPEVTQTPSHQVTQMGQEVILRCVPISNHLYFYWYRQILGQKVEFLVSFYNNEISEKSEIFDDQFSVERPDGSNFTLKIRSTKLEDSAMYFCASRKTTSGIKETQYFGPGTRLLVL.

V gene TRBV20-1 combines with J gene TRBJ1-2; D remains ambiguous. The CDR3 covers 11 residues. Germline V CDR1 and CDR2: DFQATT, SNEGSKA (reference sequence). The germline V and J ends were trimmed by 7 bases and 8 bases, with 14 bases remaining between them. CDR3 sequence reads: CSVAGLDGYTF. The CDR3 DNA reads as TGCAGTGTTGCGGGATTGGACGGCTACACCTTC.

As to this clone: A read error may account for a junction end that differs from germline. V gene TRBV5-1 combines with J gene TRBJ2-3, with 9 bases matching TRBD2. In germline, CDR1 is SGHRS, CDR2 YFSETQ. CDR3 length: 16 residues. The CDR3 spells CASSLAAREGTDTQYF. The CDR3 bases are TGCGCCAGCAGCTTGGCCGCGCGGGAGGGCACGGATACGCAGTATTTT.

The J gene is TRBJ2-2, the V gene TRBV7-2; 10 bases are a match to TRBD1. Germline CDR1 is SGHTA and CDR2 is FQGNSA. The CDR3 contains 16 residues. Trimming at V came to 3 bases and at J to 1 base, leaving 2 bases not matched to a gene. The CDR3 loop is CASSFGDRGNTGELFF. In DNA, the CDR3 is TGTGCCAGCAGCTTCGGGGACAGGGGGAACACCGGGGAGCTGTTTTTT.

In its sample, this clone was seen once. The V call is TRBV11-2, the J call TRBJ1-1; D is perhaps TRBD1 (6 bases). CDR1 is SGHAT and CDR2 is FQNNGV in the germline V gene. The CDR3 sequence is 14 residues long. V was clipped by 2 bases and J by 5 bases, with 12 bases between them. DNA for the CDR3: TGTGCCAGCAGCTTATCCAGGCAGGGGACTGAAGCTTTCTTT. Its protein product is CASSLSRQGTEAFF.

The chain recombines TRBV25-1 with TRBJ2-3, with 7 bases fitting TRBD2. CDR3 length: 15 residues. Germline V gene data show CDR1 as MGHDK and CDR2 as SYGVNS. Trimming cost V 2 bases and J 2 bases; bases outside gene matches: 4. DNA of the CDR3: TGTGCCAGCAGTGAAAGGGAGGGATACACAGATACGCAGTATTTT. It specifies CASSEREGYTDTQYF. Together with reference TRBV25-1 and TRBJ2-3, the CDR3 gives the full variable domain: EADIYQTPRYLVIGTGKKITLECSQTMGHDKMYWYQQDPGMELHLIHYSYGVNSTEKGDLSSESTVSRIRTEHFPLTLESARPSHTSQYLCASSEREGYTDTQYFGPGTRLTVL.

The rearrangement uses TRBV7-9 and TRBJ2-7, with D uncertain. This CDR3 comprises 11 residues. Trimming took off 4 bases at V and 6 bases at J, with 7 bases between the two ends. Germline V gene data show CDR1 as SEHNR and CDR2 as FQNEAQ (reference sequence). CDR3 in DNA: TGTGCCAGCAGCTCCCAATTCGAGCAGTACTTC. This encodes CASSSQFEQYF. Drawing the rest from reference TRBV7-9 and TRBJ2-7, the complete variable domain is DTGVSQNPRHKITKRGQNVTFRCDPISEHNRLYWYRQTLGQGPEFLTYFQNEAQLEKSRLLSDRFSAERPKGSFSTLEIQRTEQGDSAMYLCASSSQFEQYFGPGTRLTVT.

In this sample, this clone turned up once. V gene TRBV18 combines with J gene TRBJ1-2; D remains ambiguous. Trimming cost V 1 base and J 4 bases, with 10 bases left between them. The germline V gene encodes CDR1 KGHSH and CDR2 LQKENI. This CDR3 has 14 amino acids. CDR3 residues: CASSPLSESYGYTF. CDR3 nucleotide sequence: TGTGCCAGCTCACCACTTTCGGAGAGCTATGGCTACACCTTC.

The chain combines TRBV5-4 with TRBJ2-5, with 7 bases fitting TRBD1. Germline values: CDR1 SGHNT, CDR2 YYREEE (reference sequence). V shed 4 bases, J shed 3 bases, and the junction held 6 bases outside the gene matches. The CDR3 is 14 amino acids. The CDR3 bases are TGTGCCAGCAGCCCCTCAGGGGGAAAAGAGACCCAGTACTTC. Protein product: CASSPSGGKETQYF.

The chain has TRBV9 and TRBJ2-1, with D tentatively TRBD2 (6 bases). The CDR3 has 14 amino acids. V was trimmed by 0 bases and J by 3 bases, leaving 7 bases between them. Looked up from germline, CDR1 is SGDLS and CDR2 is YYNGEE. The CDR3 reads CASSVGLDYNEQFF. The CDR3 DNA follows: TGTGCCAGCAGCGTAGGACTAGACTACAATGAGCAGTTCTTC.

The chain is built from TRBV7-2 and TRBJ1-1; 7 bases map to TRBD1. V shed 1 base and J 4 bases; nucleotides not matched to a gene: 9. The CDR3 is 16 residues long. Germline V gives CDR1 SGHTA, CDR2 FQGNSA. The CDR3 coding sequence is TGTGCCAGCAGCTTAGAGGGTAGGGGGCTCGGCACTGAAGCTTTCTTT. It codes for CASSLEGRGLGTEAFF.

V gene TRBV25-1 combines with J gene TRBJ1-6; D might be TRBD1 (5 bases). The CDR3 is made up of 14 amino acids. The germline V gene encodes CDR1 MGHDK and CDR2 SYGVNS. CDR3: CSSGGEIYNSPLHF. The CDR3, as DNA: TGTTCAAGCGGGGGGGAAATCTATAATTCACCCCTCCACTTT.

The gene calls are TRBV7-9 and TRBJ2-1, with a tentative D call TRBD1 (6 bases). Trimming shortened V by 7 bases and J by 1 base, and 8 bases separated the two germline ends. Germline V gives CDR1 SEHNR, CDR2 FQNEAQ (reference sequence). The CDR3 consists of 13 residues. The CDR3, as DNA: TGTGCCAGCATAGGGGGATCCTACAATGAGCAGTTCTTC. Translating it yields CASIGGSYNEQFF.

The chain is built from TRBV5-1 and TRBJ2-3; 16 positions match TRBD2. Germline V gene lookup returns CDR1 SGHRS and CDR2 YFSETQ. Germline trimming cut 4 bases from V and 4 bases from J; bases unmatched to any gene: 3. The CDR3 contains 16 residues. The CDR3 region is CASSDGTSGRADTQYF. The CDR3, as DNA: TGCGCCAGCAGCGACGGGACTAGCGGGAGGGCAGATACGCAGTATTTT.

About this clone: The sample contains more than one DNA sequence encoding this CDR3. This chain connects TRBV7-2 to TRBJ2-1; D remains ambiguous. The germline gives CDR1 SGHTA, CDR2 FQGNSA. This CDR3 region has 13 residues. V was shortened by 4 bases and J by 4 bases, with 8 bases between the two germline ends. The CDR3 DNA reads as TGTGCCAGCAGCTCCGGGTCTTACAATGAGCAGTTCTTC. Its translation: CASSSGSYNEQFF.

V and J are TRBV6-5 and TRBJ1-2; D is unclear. The germline V and J ends were trimmed by 0 bases and 8 bases, with 13 bases remaining between them. Germline V gene data show CDR1 as MNHEY and CDR2 as SVGAGI. The CDR3 runs 14 residues. The CDR3 spells CASSYSSGTRGYTF. The CDR3 DNA follows: TGTGCCAGCAGTTACTCCTCGGGAACACGAGGCTACACCTTC.

The V gene is TRBV21-1, the J gene TRBJ1-4; TRBD1 reflects the table's D call only, with no check against the DNA. TRBV21-1 is a documented pseudogene. CDR3 size: 16 residues. The CDR3 loop is CASSKVPGGTNEKLFF. The DNA of the CDR3 is TGTGCCAGCAGCAAAGTACCAGGGGGAACTAATGAAAAACTGTTTTTT.

V gene TRBV7-6 combines with J gene TRBJ2-5; 8 nucleotides align to TRBD1. The CDR3 contains 15 residues. V lost 0 bases to trimming and J lost 2 bases; unmatched junction nucleotides: 2. Looked up from germline, CDR1 is SGHVS and CDR2 is FNYEAQ. The CDR3, as DNA: TGTGCCAGCAGCTTAGCTGGACAGGGACAAGAGACCCAGTACTTC. Translated: CASSLAGQGQETQYF. Looking up the rest from reference TRBV7-6 and TRBJ2-5 gives the full variable domain: GAGVSQSPRYKVTKRGQDVALRCDPISGHVSLYWYRQALGQGPEFLTYFNYEAQQDKSGLPNDRFSAERPEGSISTLTIQRTEQRDSAMYRCASSLAGQGQETQYFGPGTRLLVL.

The J gene is TRBJ2-1, the V gene TRBV28, with D perhaps TRBD2 (6 bases). The CDR3 extends over 14 amino acids. Germline V gene data show CDR1 as MDHEN and CDR2 as SYDVKM. V lost 7 bases and J 4 bases, leaving 14 bases between the germline ends. The CDR3, as DNA: TGTGCCAGCACAAAGGGAGCGGGTTACAATGAGCAGTTCTTC. Its protein is CASTKGAGYNEQFF.

V gene TRBV30 combines with J gene TRBJ1-4, with 8 bases aligning to TRBD1. Per germline, CDR1 GTSNPN and CDR2 SVGIG (reference sequence). The CDR3 runs 15 residues. Germline trimming cut 3 bases from V and 8 bases from J; bases unmatched to any gene: 11. CDR3 coding DNA: TGTGCCTGGAGCGGCCAGGGGGCGTTAGAAGAAAAACTGTTTTTT. The encoded protein is CAWSGQGALEEKLFF.

The chain links TRBV5-1 to TRBJ2-7, with D perhaps TRBD1 (6 bases). The CDR3 spans 14 residues. CDR1 is SGHRS and CDR2 is YFSETQ in the germline V gene. V lost 2 bases to trimming and J lost 5 bases, with 14 bases between them. The CDR3 here is CASSFLGQFDEQYF. The CDR3, as DNA: TGCGCCAGCAGCTTTTTGGGACAATTCGACGAGCAGTACTTC.

The rearrangement uses TRBV19 and TRBJ1-1, with TRBD1 as a possible D gene (6 bases). Germline V gene lookup returns CDR1 LNHDA and CDR2 SQIVND (reference sequence). The V gene lost 3 bases and the J gene lost 1 base, with 15 bases spanning the gap. This CDR3 comprises 16 residues. The CDR3 sequence: CASSMGIQGWNTEAFF. CDR3 sequence (DNA): TGTGCCAGTAGTATGGGAATACAGGGATGGAACACTGAAGCTTTCTTT.

CDR3 loop: CASSLARFYGYTF. DNA for the CDR3: TGTGCCAGCAGCTTAGCCAGGTTCTATGGCTACACCTTC. The rearrangement links TRBV7-9 to TRBJ1-2; D not resolved. The CDR3 sequence is 13 residues long. Per the germline V gene, CDR1 is SEHNR and CDR2 is FQNEAQ (reference sequence). The V gene lost 0 bases and the J gene lost 4 bases, with 6 bases spanning the gap.

This clone was recorded only once. The chain recombines TRBV6-5 with TRBJ2-1, with D maybe TRBD2 (5 bases). The germline CDR1 and CDR2 sequences are MNHEY and SVGAGI. The CDR3 is made up of 15 amino acids. V lost 6 bases to trimming and J lost 5 bases, with 17 bases between them. CDR3 sequence reads: CASRVAGGRHNEQFF. Here the CDR3 DNA reads TGTGCCAGCAGGGTCGCGGGCGGGCGCCACAATGAGCAGTTCTTC.

The chain carries TRBV7-2 and TRBJ2-7, with D perhaps TRBD2 (6 bases). Germline assignment: CDR1 SGHTA and CDR2 FQGNSA. The CDR3 is 15 amino acids. V was trimmed by 4 bases and J by 7 bases, leaving 20 bases between them. CDR3 residues: CASSSTPDLRGEQYF. The CDR3 DNA follows: TGTGCCAGCAGCTCCACCCCGGACTTACGGGGGGAGCAGTACTTC.